This T cell receptor beta chain was recovered during a study of T cell repertoires in cytomegalovirus infection. On the study more broadly: Carrying CMV and the relevant HLA type showed in public TCR beta signatures.

One entry per CDR3 protein results from TCRdb running MiXCR on the reads. The sample yields some 390,000 distinct CDR3 sequences, less than 20% seen once. Trimming left V 0 bases short and J 3 bases short, with 13 bases between. The germline gives CDR1 SGHRS, CDR2 YFSETQ. The CDR3 contains 15 residues. Study-wide points: The ex vivo response showed dominance by HLA-C-restricted CMV-specific TCR beta clonotypes.

Notes on this clonotype: Its antigen is currently unknown.

The chain employs TRBV5-1 and TRBJ2-7, with D maybe TRBD1 (5 bases). The source material was PBMCs. The TCR originated in a human donor in good health (CMV status not recorded). Some clones in this sample may be carry-over from other donors' samples. The CDR3 sequence: CASSLDDRSSYEQYF. The CDR3 nucleotides are TGCGCCAGCAGCTTGGACGACAGATCTAGCTACGAGCAGTACTTC.